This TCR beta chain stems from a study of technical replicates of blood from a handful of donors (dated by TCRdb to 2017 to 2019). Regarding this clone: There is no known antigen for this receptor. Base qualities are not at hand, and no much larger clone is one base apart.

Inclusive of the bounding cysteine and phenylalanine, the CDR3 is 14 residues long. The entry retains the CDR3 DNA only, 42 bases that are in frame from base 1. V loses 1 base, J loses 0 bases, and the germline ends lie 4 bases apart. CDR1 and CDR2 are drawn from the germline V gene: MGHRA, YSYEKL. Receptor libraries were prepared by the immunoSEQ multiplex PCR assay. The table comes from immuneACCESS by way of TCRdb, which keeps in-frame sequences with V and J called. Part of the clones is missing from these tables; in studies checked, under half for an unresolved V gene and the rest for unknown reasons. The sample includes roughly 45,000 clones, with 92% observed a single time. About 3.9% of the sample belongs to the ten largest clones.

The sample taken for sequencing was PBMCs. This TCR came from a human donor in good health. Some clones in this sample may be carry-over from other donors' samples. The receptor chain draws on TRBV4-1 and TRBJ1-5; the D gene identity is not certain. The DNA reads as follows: TGCGCCAGCAGCCAAGGGGCTAGCAATCAGCCCCAGCATTTT. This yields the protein CASSQGASNQPQHF.